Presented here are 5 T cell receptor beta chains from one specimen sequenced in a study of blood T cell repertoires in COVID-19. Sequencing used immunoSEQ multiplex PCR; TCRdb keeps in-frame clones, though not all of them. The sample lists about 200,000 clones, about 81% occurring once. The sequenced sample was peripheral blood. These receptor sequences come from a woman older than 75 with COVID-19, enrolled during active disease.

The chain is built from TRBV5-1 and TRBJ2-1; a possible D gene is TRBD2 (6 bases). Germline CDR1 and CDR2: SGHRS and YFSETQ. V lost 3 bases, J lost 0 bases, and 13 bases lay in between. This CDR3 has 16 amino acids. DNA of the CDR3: TGCGCCAGCAGCTATGGGGGGATTAGCTCCTACAATGAGCAGTTCTTC. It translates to CASSYGGISSYNEQFF.

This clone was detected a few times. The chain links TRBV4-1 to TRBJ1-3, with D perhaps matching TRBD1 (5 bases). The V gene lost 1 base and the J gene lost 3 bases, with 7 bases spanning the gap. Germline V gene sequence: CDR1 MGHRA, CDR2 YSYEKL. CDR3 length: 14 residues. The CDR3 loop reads CASSQGRGGNTIYF. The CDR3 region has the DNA TGCGCCAGCAGCCAAGGAAGGGGTGGAAACACCATATATTTT.

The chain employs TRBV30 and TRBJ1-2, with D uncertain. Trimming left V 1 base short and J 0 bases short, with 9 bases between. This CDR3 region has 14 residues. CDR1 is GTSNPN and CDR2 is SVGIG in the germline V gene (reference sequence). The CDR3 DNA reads TGTGCCTGGAGTGCTGACCTAGCTAACTATGGCTACACCTTC. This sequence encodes CAWSADLANYGYTF.

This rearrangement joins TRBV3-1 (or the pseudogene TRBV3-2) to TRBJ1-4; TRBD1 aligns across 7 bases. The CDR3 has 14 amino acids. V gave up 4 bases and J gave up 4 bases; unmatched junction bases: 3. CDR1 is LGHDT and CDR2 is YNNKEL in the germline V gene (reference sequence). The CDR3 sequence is CASSRDRFNEKLFF. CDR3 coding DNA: TGTGCCAGCAGCCGGGACAGATTTAATGAAAAACTGTTTTTT.

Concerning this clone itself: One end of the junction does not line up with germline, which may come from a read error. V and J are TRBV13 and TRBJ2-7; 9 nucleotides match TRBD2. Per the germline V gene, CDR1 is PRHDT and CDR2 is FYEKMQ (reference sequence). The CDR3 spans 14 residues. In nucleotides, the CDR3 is TGTGCCAGCAGGTTAGGGCGGGAGGGGTACGAGCAGTACTTC. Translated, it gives CASRLGREGYEQYF.